This T cell receptor beta chain was identified during a study of Ad26.COV2.S vaccination and SARS-CoV-2 variants. The J segment lost 0 bases and the V segment lost 0 bases, leaving 8 bases of the junction unmatched. Germline CDR1 SGHTS, CDR2 YDEGEE. This CDR3 spans 17 amino acids. The method was immunoSEQ multiplex PCR; TCRdb's version includes in-frame clones alone and lacks a portion of them. Here the sample spans about 140,000 clones, more than 80% being singletons. V gene TRBV5-8 combines with J gene TRBJ1-1; 7 positions agree with TRBD1. This clonotype was sampled from a human donor who had recovered from COVID-19. The source material was peripheral blood, sampled after recovery from COVID-19. The CDR3, as DNA: TGTGCCAGCAGCTTGGCCGGGTTGGGACAGCTGAACACTGAAGCTTTCTTT. Translated, it gives CASSLAGLGQLNTEAFF.